This T cell receptor (beta chain) was retrieved from a study of blood T cell repertoires in COVID-19. Study-level information: Italy, Spain and the United States were the sources of the convalescent and acute COVID-19 samples. T cells, B-cell-depleted T cells, or PBMCs provided the cDNA or gDNA that served as material.

Under the authors' procedure: Scientists estimated how many nucleated cells there were by amplifying reference gene primers. Data came from immunoSEQ multiplex PCR; TCRdb stores just in-frame clones and leaves some out. For V, J and clone size, that table is used; D and trimming come from the DNA. The repertoire consists of 200,000 to 250,000 clones, with approximately 82% occurring once and the leading ten covering around 9.5%. This CDR3 has 12 residues. V dropped 1 base and J dropped 6 bases, with 7 bases sitting between them. Per germline, CDR1 LGHDT and CDR2 YNNKEL (reference sequence). The sequence was obtained from a man between 45 and 60 years old with active or convalescent COVID-19. The genes are TRBV3-1 (or the pseudogene TRBV3-2) and TRBJ2-7; D is unclear. Sequencing input: peripheral blood. The CDR3 nucleotides are TGTGCCAGCAGCCAAGCCTCCCTCGAGCAGTACTTC. It translates to CASSQASLEQYF.